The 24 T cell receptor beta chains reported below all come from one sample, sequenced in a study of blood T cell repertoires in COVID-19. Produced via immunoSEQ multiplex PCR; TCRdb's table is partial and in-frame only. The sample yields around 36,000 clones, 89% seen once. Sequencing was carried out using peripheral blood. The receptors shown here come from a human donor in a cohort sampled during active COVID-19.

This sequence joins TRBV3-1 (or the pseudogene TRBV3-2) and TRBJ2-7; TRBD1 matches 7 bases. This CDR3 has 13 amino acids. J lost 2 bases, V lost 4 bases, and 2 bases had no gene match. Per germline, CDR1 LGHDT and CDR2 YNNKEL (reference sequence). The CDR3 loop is CASSLGQTYEQYF. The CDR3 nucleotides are TGTGCCAGCAGCCTGGGACAGACCTACGAGCAGTACTTC.

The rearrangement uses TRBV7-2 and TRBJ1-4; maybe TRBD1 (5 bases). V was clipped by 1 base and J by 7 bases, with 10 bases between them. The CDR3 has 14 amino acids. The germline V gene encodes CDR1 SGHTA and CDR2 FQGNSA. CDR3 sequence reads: CASSLVGGSEKLFF. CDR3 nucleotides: TGTGCCAGCAGCTTAGTCGGGGGTAGTGAAAAACTGTTTTTT.

CDR3 DNA: TGTGCCAGCAGCTTAAGCGGGAGGAACCAAGAGACCCAGTACTTC. Translated: CASSLSGRNQETQYF. V and J are TRBV11-2 and TRBJ2-5, with 9 bases lining up with TRBD2. Germline V lookup: CDR1 SGHAT, CDR2 FQNNGV. Trimming removed 2 bases from V and 0 bases from J; junction bases left unmatched: 1. The CDR3 length is 15 residues.

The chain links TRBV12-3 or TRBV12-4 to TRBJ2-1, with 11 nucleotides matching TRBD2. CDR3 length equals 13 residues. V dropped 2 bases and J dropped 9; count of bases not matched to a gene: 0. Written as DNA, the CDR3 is TGTGCCAGCAGTTTACTAGCGGGGGGTGAGCAGTTCTTC. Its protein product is CASSLLAGGEQFF.

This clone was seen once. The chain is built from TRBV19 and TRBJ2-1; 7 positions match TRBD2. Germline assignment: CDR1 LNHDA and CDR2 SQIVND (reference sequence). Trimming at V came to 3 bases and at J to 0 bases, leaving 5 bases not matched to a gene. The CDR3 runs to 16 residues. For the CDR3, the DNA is TGTGCCAGTAGTATCATGGGCGGGAGCTCCTACAATGAGCAGTTCTTC. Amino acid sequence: CASSIMGGSSYNEQFF.

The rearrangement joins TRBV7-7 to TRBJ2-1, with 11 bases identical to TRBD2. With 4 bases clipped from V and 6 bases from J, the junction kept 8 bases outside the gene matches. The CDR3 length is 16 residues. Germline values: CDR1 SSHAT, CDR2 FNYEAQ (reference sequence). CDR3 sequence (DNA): TGTGCCAGCAGCTCCGCGGGACTAGCGGCCCTCAATGAGCAGTTCTTC. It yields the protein CASSSAGLAALNEQFF.

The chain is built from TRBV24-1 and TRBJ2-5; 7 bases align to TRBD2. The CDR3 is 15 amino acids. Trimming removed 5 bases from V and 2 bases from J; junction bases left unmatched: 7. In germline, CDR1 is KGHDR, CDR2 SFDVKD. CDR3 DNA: TGTGCCACCAGTGGTTCGTATAGCGGGCAAGAGACCCAGTACTTC. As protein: CATSGSYSGQETQYF.

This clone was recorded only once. The DNA of the CDR3 is TGTGCCATCAATATCAGTCCAAACACCGGGGAGCTGTTTTTT. Translating it yields CAINISPNTGELFF. This chain connects TRBV10-3 to TRBJ2-2, with D hard to call. Germline CDR1 ENHRY, CDR2 SYGVKD. This CDR3 spans 14 amino acids. V was pared by 7 bases and J by 2 bases, with 11 bases between.

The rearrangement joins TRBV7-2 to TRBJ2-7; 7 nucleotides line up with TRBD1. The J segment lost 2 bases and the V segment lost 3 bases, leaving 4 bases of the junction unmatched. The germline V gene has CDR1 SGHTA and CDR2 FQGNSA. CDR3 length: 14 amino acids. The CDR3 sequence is CASSLDRYTYEQYF. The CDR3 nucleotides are TGTGCCAGCAGCTTGGACAGGTACACCTACGAGCAGTACTTC.

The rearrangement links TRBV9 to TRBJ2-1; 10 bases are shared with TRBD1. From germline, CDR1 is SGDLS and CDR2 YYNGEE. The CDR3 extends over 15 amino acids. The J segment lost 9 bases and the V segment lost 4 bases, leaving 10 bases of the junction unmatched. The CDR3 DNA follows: TGTGCCAGCAGCATCCGGGACAGGGGAGCGTTTGAGCAGTTCTTC. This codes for CASSIRDRGAFEQFF. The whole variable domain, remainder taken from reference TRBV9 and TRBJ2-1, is DSGVTQTPKHLITATGQRVTLRCSPRSGDLSVYWYQQSLDQGLQFLIQYYNGEERAKGNILERFSAQQFPDLHSELNLSSLELGDSALYFCASSIRDRGAFEQFFGPGTRLTVL.

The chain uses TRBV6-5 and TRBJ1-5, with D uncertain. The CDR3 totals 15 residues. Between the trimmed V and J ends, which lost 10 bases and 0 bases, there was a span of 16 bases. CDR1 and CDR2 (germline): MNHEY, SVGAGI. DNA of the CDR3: TGTGCCACCTCAAACAGTCTAAATAGCAATCAGCCCCAGCATTTT. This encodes CATSNSLNSNQPQHF.

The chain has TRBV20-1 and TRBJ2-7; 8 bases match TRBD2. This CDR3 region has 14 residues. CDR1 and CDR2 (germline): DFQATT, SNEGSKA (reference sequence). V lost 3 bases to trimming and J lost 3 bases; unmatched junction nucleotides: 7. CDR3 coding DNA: TGCAGTGCTAGTGTGTCTAGCGGGTACTACGAGCAGTACTTC. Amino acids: CSASVSSGYYEQYF.

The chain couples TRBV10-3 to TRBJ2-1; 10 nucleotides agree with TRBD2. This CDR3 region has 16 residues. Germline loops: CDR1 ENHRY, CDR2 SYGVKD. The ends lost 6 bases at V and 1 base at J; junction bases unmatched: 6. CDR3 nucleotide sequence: TGTGCCATCAGCGAGATGACTAGCGGGTCCTACAATGAGCAGTTCTTC. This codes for CAISEMTSGSYNEQFF.

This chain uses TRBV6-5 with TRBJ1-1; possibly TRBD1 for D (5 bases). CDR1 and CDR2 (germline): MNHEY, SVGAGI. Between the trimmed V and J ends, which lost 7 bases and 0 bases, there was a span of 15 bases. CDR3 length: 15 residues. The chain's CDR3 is CASTSGGGLNTEAFF. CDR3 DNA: TGTGCCAGCACCTCCGGGGGGGGTTTGAACACTGAAGCTTTCTTT.

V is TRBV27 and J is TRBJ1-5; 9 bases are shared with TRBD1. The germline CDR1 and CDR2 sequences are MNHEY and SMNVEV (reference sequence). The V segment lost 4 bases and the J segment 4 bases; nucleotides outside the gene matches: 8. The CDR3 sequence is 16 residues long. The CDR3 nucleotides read TGTGCCAGCAGTTATACGGGACAGGGCCGTAATCAGCCCCAGCATTTT. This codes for CASSYTGQGRNQPQHF.

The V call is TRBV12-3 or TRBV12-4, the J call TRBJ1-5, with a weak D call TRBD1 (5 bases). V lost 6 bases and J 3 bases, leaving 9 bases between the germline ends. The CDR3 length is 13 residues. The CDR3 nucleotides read TGTGCCAGCAGCCAGGGCTACAATCAGCCCCAGCATTTT. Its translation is CASSQGYNQPQHF.

CDR3 amino acids: CASSETGLYSNQPQHF. The CDR3 coding sequence is TGTGCCAGCAGTGAGACAGGGTTATATAGCAATCAGCCCCAGCATTTT. The rearrangement links TRBV2 to TRBJ1-5, with 7 bases that match TRBD1. CDR1 is SNHLY, CDR2 FYNNEI, per germline. This CDR3 contains 16 residues. Trimming at V came to 3 bases and at J to 0 bases, leaving 5 bases not matched to a gene.

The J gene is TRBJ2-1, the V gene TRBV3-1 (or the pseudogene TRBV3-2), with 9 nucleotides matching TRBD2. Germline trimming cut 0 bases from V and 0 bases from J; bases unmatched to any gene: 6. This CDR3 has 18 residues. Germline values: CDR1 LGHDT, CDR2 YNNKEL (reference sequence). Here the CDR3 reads CASSQDRLAGSSYNEQFF. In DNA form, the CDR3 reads TGTGCCAGCAGCCAAGATCGGCTAGCGGGGAGCTCCTACAATGAGCAGTTCTTC.

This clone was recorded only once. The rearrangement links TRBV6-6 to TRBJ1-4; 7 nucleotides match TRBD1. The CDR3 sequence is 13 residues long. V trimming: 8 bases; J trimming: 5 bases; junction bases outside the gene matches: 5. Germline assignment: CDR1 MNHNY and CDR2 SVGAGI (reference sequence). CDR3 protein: CASLGGTNEKLFF. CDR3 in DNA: TGTGCCAGCTTAGGGGGCACGAATGAAAAACTGTTTTTT.

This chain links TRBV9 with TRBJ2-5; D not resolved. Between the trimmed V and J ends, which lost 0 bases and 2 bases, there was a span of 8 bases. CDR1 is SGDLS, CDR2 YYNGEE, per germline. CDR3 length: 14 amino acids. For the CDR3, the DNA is TGTGCCAGCAGCGTAGAAGACAATCAAGAGACCCAGTACTTC. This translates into CASSVEDNQETQYF.

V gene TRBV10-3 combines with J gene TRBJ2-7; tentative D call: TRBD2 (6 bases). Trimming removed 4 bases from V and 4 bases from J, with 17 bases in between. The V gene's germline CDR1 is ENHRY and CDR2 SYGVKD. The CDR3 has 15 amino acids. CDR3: CAISAHRGTEYEQYF. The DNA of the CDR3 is TGTGCCATCAGTGCTCACCGCGGGACTGAATACGAGCAGTACTTC.

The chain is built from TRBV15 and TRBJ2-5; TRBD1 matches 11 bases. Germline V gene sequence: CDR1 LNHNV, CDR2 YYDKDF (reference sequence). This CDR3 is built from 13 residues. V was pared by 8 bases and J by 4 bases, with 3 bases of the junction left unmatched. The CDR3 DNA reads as TGTGCCACCTCCGGGACAGGGGGAGAGACCCAGTACTTC. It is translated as CATSGTGGETQYF.

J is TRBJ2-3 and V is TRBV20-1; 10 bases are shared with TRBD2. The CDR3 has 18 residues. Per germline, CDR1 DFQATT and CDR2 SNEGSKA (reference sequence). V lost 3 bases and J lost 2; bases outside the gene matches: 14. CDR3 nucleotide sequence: TGCAGTGCTAGTATCCCCCCCGGACTAGCGGATTTCACAGATACGCAGTATTTT. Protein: CSASIPPGLADFTDTQYF.

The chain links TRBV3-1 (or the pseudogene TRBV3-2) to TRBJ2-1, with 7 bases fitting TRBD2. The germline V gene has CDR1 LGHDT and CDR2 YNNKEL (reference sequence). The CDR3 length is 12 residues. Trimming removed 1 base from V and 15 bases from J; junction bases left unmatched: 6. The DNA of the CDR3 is TGTGCCAGCAGCCAAGGGTCGCGGGGGACGTTCTTC. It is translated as CASSQGSRGTFF.